These 31 T cell receptor beta chains came from one sample sequenced in a study of blood T cell repertoires in COVID-19. Libraries were prepared by immunoSEQ multiplex PCR; TCRdb keeps only in-frame clonotypes and omits some of them. This sample has a few hundred thousand clones, with over 70% found just once. Sequenced input: peripheral blood. The receptors derive from a woman aged 45-65 years with acute or convalescent COVID-19.

The J gene is TRBJ1-6, the V gene TRBV4-1, with no clear D. Germline V gene lookup returns CDR1 MGHRA and CDR2 YSYEKL. The CDR3 contains 18 residues. Trimming removed 3 bases from V and 9 bases from J, with 24 bases in between. The CDR3 sequence: CASSQALILPVRGSPLHF. The CDR3 DNA sequence: TGCGCCAGCAGCCAGGCATTAATCCTCCCCGTTCGGGGTTCACCCCTCCACTTT.

This clone has a single count. The chain is built from TRBV27 and TRBJ1-2; 9 positions agree with TRBD1. The CDR3 is 13 residues long. The germline gives CDR1 MNHEY, CDR2 SMNVEV (reference sequence). The V gene end was trimmed by 4 bases and the J gene end by 7 bases; junction bases not matched to a gene: 4. CDR3 sequence: CASSYRGRGGYTF. The CDR3 coding sequence is TGTGCCAGCAGTTACAGGGGGCGGGGTGGCTACACCTTC.

V usage is TRBV11-2 and J usage is TRBJ2-1; TRBD2 agrees at 13 bases. V gave up 6 bases and J gave up 8 bases; unmatched junction bases: 7. The CDR3 runs to 15 residues. CDR1 is SGHAT and CDR2 is FQNNGV in the germline V gene. This CDR3 is CASRLLAGGADEQFF. The DNA of the CDR3 is TGTGCCAGCAGATTACTAGCGGGAGGGGCCGATGAGCAGTTCTTC.

This clone has a handful of counts. The chain has TRBV6-1 and TRBJ2-5; tentatively, D is TRBD2 (6 bases). This CDR3 comprises 15 residues. Germline CDR1 MNHNS, CDR2 SASEGT. Trimming pared 5 bases from V and 3 bases from J, leaving 16 bases between. The CDR3 region is CASSLTGGEEETQYF. CDR3 coding DNA: TGTGCCAGCAGTTTAACTGGAGGGGAAGAAGAGACCCAGTACTTC.

The J gene is TRBJ1-5, the V gene TRBV9; 8 positions agree with TRBD1. The length of the CDR3 is 15 residues. The V and J ends lost 4 bases and 5 bases, in that order; junction bases with no gene match: 8. Per the germline V gene, CDR1 is SGDLS and CDR2 is YYNGEE. In DNA form, the CDR3 reads TGTGCCAGCAGCCCACGGACAGGGATTGATCAGCCCCAGCATTTT. Its protein product is CASSPRTGIDQPQHF.

The rearrangement joins TRBV5-4 to TRBJ1-4; TRBD1 aligns across 8 bases. This CDR3 comprises 14 residues. Trimming at V came to 4 bases and at J to 8 bases, leaving 7 bases not matched to a gene. Germline assignment: CDR1 SGHNT and CDR2 YYREEE (reference sequence). CDR3 in amino acids: CASSSSGGREKLFF. The CDR3 DNA sequence: TGTGCCAGCAGCAGTTCAGGGGGCCGGGAAAAACTGTTTTTT.

The chain recombines TRBV5-1 with TRBJ2-2; 9 bases fit TRBD1. Germline CDR1 SGHRS, CDR2 YFSETQ. J gave up 5 bases and V 4 bases, and 6 bases lay outside the gene matches. The CDR3 loop spans 15 amino acids. The CDR3 nucleotides are TGCGCCAGCAGCCTTCGGGACAGGGCTACCGGGGAGCTGTTTTTT. It codes for CASSLRDRATGELFF.

The rearrangement uses TRBV7-9 and TRBJ1-5; D uncertain. CDR3 length equals 13 residues. V was shortened by 3 bases and J by 5 bases, with 8 bases between the two germline ends. Looked up from germline, CDR1 is SEHNR and CDR2 is FQNEAQ (reference sequence). Here the CDR3 DNA reads TGTGCCAGCAGCTTCACAATGGATCAGCCCCAGCATTTT. Amino acid sequence: CASSFTMDQPQHF.

The chain recombines TRBV7-8 with TRBJ1-6; the D gene is possibly TRBD1 (5 bases). Per germline, CDR1 SGHVS and CDR2 FQNEAQ. V was shortened by 2 bases and J by 7 bases, with 6 bases between the two germline ends. The CDR3 covers 13 residues. The CDR3 loop reads CASSLWGNSPLHF. CDR3 bases: TGTGCCAGCAGCTTATGGGGCAATTCACCCCTCCACTTT. Complete variable domain (other parts from reference TRBV7-8 and TRBJ1-6): GAGVSQSPRYKVAKRGQDVALRCDPISGHVSLFWYQQALGQGPEFLTYFQNEAQLDKSGLPSDRFFAERPEGSVSTLKIQRTQQEDSAVYLCASSLWGNSPLHFGNGTRLTVT.

This rearrangement joins TRBV28 to TRBJ1-3; weak D call: TRBD1 (5 bases). The CDR3 totals 15 residues. The germline V gene encodes CDR1 MDHEN and CDR2 SYDVKM. The V gene lost 8 bases and the J gene lost 3 bases, with 17 bases spanning the gap. The CDR3 region is CASAPGTRDGNTIYF. In DNA, the CDR3 is TGTGCCAGCGCTCCCGGGACTCGGGATGGAAACACCATATATTTT.

This chain links TRBV4-1 with TRBJ2-5, with 8 nucleotides matching TRBD2. The CDR3 runs 15 residues. Trimming removed 3 bases from V and 7 bases from J; junction bases left unmatched: 10. The germline CDR1 and CDR2 sequences are MGHRA and YSYEKL. This chain's CDR3 is CASSHNSGELGTQYF. The CDR3 region has the DNA TGCGCCAGCAGCCATAATAGCGGGGAGCTCGGGACCCAGTACTTC.

Comment on this clone: At one of its ends the junction is not consistent with the germline gene, which may arise from a read error. This rearrangement joins TRBV7-8 to TRBJ2-5; D uncertain. From germline, CDR1 is SGHVS and CDR2 FQNEAQ. The CDR3 has 14 amino acids. The CDR3 nucleotides are TGTGCCAGCACCTTAGACTTGTACCAAGAGACCCAGTACTTC. Protein: CASTLDLYQETQYF. Variable domain in full (rest from reference TRBV7-8 and TRBJ2-5): GAGVSQSPRYKVAKRGQDVALRCDPISGHVSLFWYQQALGQGPEFLTYFQNEAQLDKSGLPSDRFFAERPEGSVSTLKIQRTQQEDSAVYLCASTLDLYQETQYFGPGTRLLVL.

The chain has TRBV3-1 (or the pseudogene TRBV3-2) and TRBJ1-1; D is uncertain. Germline-derived CDR1 and CDR2 are LGHDT and YNNKEL (reference sequence). Trimming shortened V by 0 bases and J by 3 bases, and 8 bases separated the two germline ends. The CDR3 runs 14 residues. CDR3 amino acids: CASSQDGRYTEAFF. Here the CDR3 DNA reads TGTGCCAGCAGCCAAGATGGGAGGTACACTGAAGCTTTCTTT.

The chain recombines TRBV24-1 with TRBJ2-2, with TRBD2 as a possible D gene (5 bases). The CDR3 is made up of 13 amino acids. Germline V gene lookup returns CDR1 KGHDR and CDR2 SFDVKD. V shed 7 bases and J shed 2 bases, with 7 bases lying between them. The CDR3, as DNA: TGTGCCACCAGAGGAGGTAACACCGGGGAGCTGTTTTTT. This codes for CATRGGNTGELFF.

V gene TRBV11-2 combines with J gene TRBJ2-1; D may be TRBD1 (6 bases). Trimming pared 5 bases from V and 4 bases from J, leaving 15 bases between. The CDR3 runs 15 residues. In germline, CDR1 is SGHAT, CDR2 FQNNGV. The CDR3 spells CASSTSGASYNEQFF. CDR3 bases: TGTGCCAGCAGCACCTCAGGGGCGAGTTACAATGAGCAGTTCTTC.

The chain recombines TRBV7-8 with TRBJ1-2; 9 positions match TRBD1. Germline assignment: CDR1 SGHVS and CDR2 FQNEAQ. This CDR3 comprises 13 residues. The J segment lost 6 bases and the V segment lost 5 bases, leaving 4 bases of the junction unmatched. CDR3 amino acids: CASSPGQGHGYTF. The CDR3 DNA follows: TGTGCCAGCAGCCCTGGACAGGGGCATGGCTACACCTTC.

The DNA for the CDR3 is TGTGCCACCAGTGAAACGACAGGGGCGAACACCGGGGAGCTGTTTTTT. This translates into CATSETTGANTGELFF. The V call is TRBV24-1, the J call TRBJ2-2, with 8 bases aligning to TRBD1. The length of the CDR3 is 16 residues. Trimming removed 4 bases from V and 0 bases from J; junction bases left unmatched: 3. CDR1 is KGHDR and CDR2 is SFDVKD in the germline V gene.

The V call is TRBV4-1, the J call TRBJ2-2; 11 bases are a match to TRBD2. There are 18 residues in the CDR3. V shed 4 bases and J 1 base; nucleotides not matched to a gene: 8. CDR1 is MGHRA, CDR2 YSYEKL, per germline. This chain's CDR3 is CASSLIGLAGGNTGELFF. CDR3 nucleotide sequence: TGCGCCAGCAGCCTAATCGGGCTAGCGGGAGGGAACACCGGGGAGCTGTTTTTT.

The J gene is TRBJ1-1, the V gene TRBV7-8; maybe TRBD1 (5 bases). Trimming took off 5 bases at V and 4 bases at J, with 17 bases between the two ends. The germline V gene encodes CDR1 SGHVS and CDR2 FQNEAQ. The CDR3 runs to 15 residues. CDR3 protein: CASSRAGQEGTEAFF. Written as DNA, the CDR3 is TGTGCCAGCAGCCGAGCGGGGCAGGAAGGCACTGAAGCTTTCTTT.

The chain employs TRBV4-1 and TRBJ2-5; no clear D. Per germline, CDR1 MGHRA and CDR2 YSYEKL. This CDR3 is 14 amino acids long. Between the trimmed V and J ends, which lost 5 bases and 1 base, there was a span of 11 bases. CDR3 bases: TGCGCCAGCAGCGCGACATCCCTCCAAGAGACCCAGTACTTC. It yields the protein CASSATSLQETQYF.

This chain joins TRBV12-5 and TRBJ1-2; D not resolved. Germline lookup yields CDR1 LGHNT and CDR2 FRNRAP. V was trimmed by 1 base and J by 4 bases, leaving 13 bases between them. This CDR3 has 15 residues. The CDR3 here is CASGLGNYGGYGYTF. The CDR3 DNA reads as TGTGCTAGTGGTTTGGGGAACTATGGAGGCTATGGCTACACCTTC.

This clone was recorded only once. The chain joins TRBV5-1 to TRBJ2-1, with 9 nucleotides matching TRBD1. CDR1 and CDR2 (germline): SGHRS, YFSETQ. This CDR3 region has 13 residues. V shed 3 bases, J shed 6 bases, and the junction held 1 base outside the gene matches. The CDR3 DNA sequence: TGCGCCAGCAGCTCGACAGGGGGCAATGAGCAGTTCTTC. Protein sequence: CASSSTGGNEQFF.

The chain employs TRBV29-1 and TRBJ1-4, with no clear D. There are 15 residues in the CDR3. V lost 4 bases, J lost 4 bases, and 16 bases lay in between. Germline V CDR1 and CDR2: SQVTM, ANQGSEA. The CDR3 DNA reads TGCAGCGTTGTGGACTCTAGACTGAATAATGAAAAACTGTTTTTT. Translating it yields CSVVDSRLNNEKLFF.

The chain uses TRBV3-1 (or the pseudogene TRBV3-2) and TRBJ1-4; D unresolved. V was shortened by 4 bases and J by 8 bases, with 8 bases between the two germline ends. Germline lookup yields CDR1 LGHDT and CDR2 YNNKEL (reference sequence). The CDR3 has 12 residues. The CDR3 is CASSPRGEKLFF. The CDR3 DNA reads TGTGCCAGCAGCCCGCGCGGGGAAAAACTGTTTTTT.

V usage is TRBV18 and J usage is TRBJ1-2; perhaps TRBD1 as D (5 bases). There are 16 residues in the CDR3. The germline gives CDR1 KGHSH, CDR2 LQKENI. The V and J ends lost 3 bases and 0 bases respectively, with 14 bases between them. The CDR3 protein is CASSPGPGPANYGYTF. The CDR3 coding sequence is TGTGCCAGCTCACCTGGTCCAGGGCCCGCTAACTATGGCTACACCTTC.

The V and J genes are TRBV10-3 and TRBJ2-3; 14 positions agree with TRBD2. The CDR3 contains 18 residues. The germline V gene has CDR1 ENHRY and CDR2 SYGVKD. V was clipped by 6 bases and J by 1 base; unmatched bases: 9. The CDR3 nucleotides read TGTGCCATCAGACCATTACCGGGACTAGCGGGGGGCACAGATACGCAGTATTTT. Its translation: CAIRPLPGLAGGTDTQYF.

This clone was detected once. This chain links TRBV7-2 with TRBJ1-6; the D gene is possibly TRBD1 (5 bases). This CDR3 comprises 14 residues. The germline V gene encodes CDR1 SGHTA and CDR2 FQGNSA. V was cut by 5 bases and J by 5 bases, with 10 bases left in between. In nucleotides, the CDR3 is TGTGCCAGCAGCAACCGACAGAATAATTCACCCCTCCACTTT. Protein product: CASSNRQNNSPLHF.

The gene calls are TRBV30 and TRBJ1-2, with D unresolved. The CDR3 is 14 amino acids. The germline V and J ends were trimmed by 0 bases and 4 bases, with 12 bases remaining between them. Germline CDR1 GTSNPN, CDR2 SVGIG (reference sequence). The CDR3 DNA sequence: TGTGCCTGGAGTGTAAACAGTATCTCCTATGGCTACACCTTC. As protein: CAWSVNSISYGYTF.

The rearrangement uses TRBV6-1 and TRBJ1-1; D gene unclear. CDR3 length equals 13 residues. The V gene's germline CDR1 is MNHNS and CDR2 SASEGT. V lost 2 bases, J lost 2 bases, and 6 bases lay in between. The CDR3 is CASSETYNTEAFF. CDR3 nucleotides: TGTGCCAGCAGTGAAACCTATAACACTGAAGCTTTCTTT.

The chain combines TRBV3-1 (or the pseudogene TRBV3-2) with TRBJ1-1; D not certain. V was shortened by 4 bases and J by 2 bases, with 8 bases between the two germline ends. The germline gives CDR1 LGHDT, CDR2 YNNKEL (reference sequence). The CDR3 is made up of 13 amino acids. This CDR3 is CASSPSLNTEAFF. CDR3 DNA: TGTGCCAGCAGCCCTAGCCTAAACACTGAAGCTTTCTTT.

The rearrangement links TRBV18 to TRBJ1-2; D is perhaps TRBD1 (5 bases). Germline CDR1 and CDR2: KGHSH and LQKENI. The CDR3 has 14 residues. V was clipped by 1 base and J by 5 bases, with 11 bases between them. CDR3 nucleotides: TGTGCCAGCTCACCACTAAGGGGCCCATATGGCTACACCTTC. Translation gives CASSPLRGPYGYTF.